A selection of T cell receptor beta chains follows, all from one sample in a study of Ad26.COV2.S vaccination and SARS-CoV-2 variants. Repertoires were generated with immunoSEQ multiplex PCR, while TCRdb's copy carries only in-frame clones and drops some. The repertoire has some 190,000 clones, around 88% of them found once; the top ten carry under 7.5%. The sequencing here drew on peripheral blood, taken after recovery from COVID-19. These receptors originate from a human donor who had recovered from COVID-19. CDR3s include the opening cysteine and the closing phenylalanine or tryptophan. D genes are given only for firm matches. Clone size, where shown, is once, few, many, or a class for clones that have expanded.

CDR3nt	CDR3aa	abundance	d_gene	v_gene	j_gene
TGCGCCAGCAGCTCCACCGGGACAGGGGGCCACGAGCAGTACTTC	CASSSTGTGGHEQYF	-	TRBD1	TRBV5-1	TRBJ2-7
TGTGCCAGCAGCCAACCGGGACTAGCGGGAGAAGCGGTCACCGGGGAGCTGTTTTTT	CASSQPGLAGEAVTGELFF	once	TRBD2	TRBV7-3	TRBJ2-2
TGTGCCAGCAGTAAACCCGGGACTAGCGGACAGAATCGGTTCTTC	CASSKPGTSGQNRFF	-	TRBD2	TRBV27	TRBJ2-1
TGCGCCAGCAGCTTGGCAGGGAATAGCAATCAGCCCCAGCATTTT	CASSLAGNSNQPQHF	-	-	TRBV5-1	TRBJ1-5
TGTGCCAGCAGCCATGGGACTAGCGCATTAAATGAGCAGTTCTTC	CASSHGTSALNEQFF	-	TRBD2	TRBV6-5	TRBJ2-1
TGTGCCAGCAGCTTAGAGGGGACCACAGATACGCAGTATTTT	CASSLEGTTDTQYF	-	-	TRBV11-2	TRBJ2-3
TGTGCCAGCAGCCCGGGACTACCCACAGATACGCAGTATTTT	CASSPGLPTDTQYF	-	TRBD2	TRBV11-2	TRBJ2-3
TGTGCCAGCAGCGAACAGACAGGGGTGAATGAAAAACTGTTTTTT	CASSEQTGVNEKLFF	once	TRBD1	TRBV7-8	TRBJ1-4
TGTGCCAGCACCGAGGTGGGGGGGGCGAACACCGGGGAGCTGTTTTTT	CASTEVGGANTGELFF	-	TRBD2	TRBV9	TRBJ2-2
TGCGCCAGCAGCCAAGACTCATTGACCGGGGAGCTGTTTTTT	CASSQDSLTGELFF	-	-	TRBV4-1	TRBJ2-2
TGTGCCAGCAGCTTATCTCTCCCGGACGGGACGGGCTATGGCTACACCTTC	CASSLSLPDGTGYGYTF	-	-	TRBV7-9	TRBJ1-2
TGTGCCAGCAGTCCCACCGGTTGGGTCTGGAGCACAGATACGCAGTATTTT	CASSPTGWVWSTDTQYF	-	-	TRBV6-2/TRBV6-3	TRBJ2-3
TGTACCAGCGGGTGGGGGCAAGAGACCCAGTACTTC	CTSGWGQETQYF	-	-	TRBV6-5	TRBJ2-5
TGTGCCAGCAGTCTCGATGGGGACACTGAAGCTTTCTTT	CASSLDGDTEAFF	-	-	TRBV12-3/TRBV12-4	TRBJ1-1
TGTGCCAGCAGCGTAGGGCAGTCCACAGATACGCAGTATTTT	CASSVGQSTDTQYF	few	-	TRBV9	TRBJ2-3
TGTGCCATCAGTGGGACTAGCGGGGGGGACAATGAGCAGTTCTTC	CAISGTSGGDNEQFF	-	TRBD2	TRBV10-3	TRBJ2-1
TGTGCCAGCAGCTTGAGTAGCGGCTGGGGGAATGAGCAGTTCTTC	CASSLSSGWGNEQFF	-	-	TRBV5-6	TRBJ2-1
TGTGCCAGCAGCTTTAAGATGTCTACAGATACGCAGTATTTT	CASSFKMSTDTQYF	-	-	TRBV7-9	TRBJ2-3
TGTGCCAGCAGCCAGGGACAGGGTAGGCCGAATGAGCAGTTCTTC	CASSQGQGRPNEQFF	-	TRBD1	TRBV14	TRBJ2-1
TGTGCCAGCAGGGGGGGGACCGGGGAGCTGTTTTTT	CASRGGTGELFF	-	TRBD2	TRBV2	TRBJ2-2
TGTGCCAGCTCACCCGGGACAGGGTCCTACGAGCAGTACTTC	CASSPGTGSYEQYF	few	TRBD1	TRBV18	TRBJ2-7
TGTGCCAGCTCACCACCGATAGGCAAGGCTGAAGCTTTCTTT	CASSPPIGKAEAFF	-	-	TRBV18	TRBJ1-1
TGTGCCAGTAGTGAGGGGGCCGGGGGGACGCAGTATTTT	CASSEGAGGTQYF	-	-	TRBV19	TRBJ2-3
TGTGCCAGCAGCCCCGGACCCCCAGGGGGTAGCAATCAGCCCCAGCATTTT	CASSPGPPGGSNQPQHF	-	TRBD1	TRBV5-4	TRBJ1-5
TGTGCCAGCGGCCCCCGGGACAGGGAGGTCCAGCCCCAGCATTTT	CASGPRDREVQPQHF	once	TRBD1	TRBV6-6	TRBJ1-5
TGTGCCAGCAGCTTGATTGCGTCGGATACGCAGTATTTT	CASSLIASDTQYF	-	-	TRBV5-5	TRBJ2-3
TGTGCTAGCAGCTTAGCGGCTAGCGGGGGCTACGAGCAGTACTTC	CASSLAASGGYEQYF	few	TRBD2	TRBV7-7	TRBJ2-7
TGTGCCAGCTCACCAGAACTTCTAGGTAGCGGGGAAGAGACCCAGTACTTC	CASSPELLGSGEETQYF	-	TRBD2	TRBV18	TRBJ2-5
TGTGCCAGCAGTTTAACCACTCCCGAGGGGGTCCAAGAGACCCAGTACTTC	CASSLTTPEGVQETQYF	-	-	TRBV27	TRBJ2-5
TGTGCCAGCAGCCCAGGGCTAGCCCTTTTCACCGGGGAGCTGTTTTTT	CASSPGLALFTGELFF	-	-	TRBV6-2/TRBV6-3	TRBJ2-2
TGTGCTAGTGGTTTGGTACCTTCTAGCGGAAGATACAATGAGCAGTTCTTC	CASGLVPSSGRYNEQFF	once	TRBD2	TRBV12-5	TRBJ2-1
TGTGCCAGCAGTATAGACAGGGTTGAGACCCAGTACTTC	CASSIDRVETQYF	-	TRBD1	TRBV6-5	TRBJ2-5
TGTGCCAGCAGACGAGGCCACACCGGGCAGCTTATCACTGAAGCTTTCTTT	CASRRGHTGQLITEAFF	-	-	TRBV6-6	TRBJ1-1
TGTGCCAGCAGCGTAGCTTCAGTCAACACTGAAGCTTTCTTT	CASSVASVNTEAFF	-	-	TRBV9	TRBJ1-1
TGTGCCAGCAGCCAAGAGAGGGTCGGAAACACTGAAGCTTTCTTT	CASSQERVGNTEAFF	-	-	TRBV4-2	TRBJ1-1
TGTGCCAGCAGACGCGCCGGGGCGGGAGAGACCCAGTACTTC	CASRRAGAGETQYF	-	-	TRBV2	TRBJ2-5
TGTGCCAGCAGCTTAAGTCAGGGTGAAAAACTGTTTTTT	CASSLSQGEKLFF	once	-	TRBV7-8	TRBJ1-4